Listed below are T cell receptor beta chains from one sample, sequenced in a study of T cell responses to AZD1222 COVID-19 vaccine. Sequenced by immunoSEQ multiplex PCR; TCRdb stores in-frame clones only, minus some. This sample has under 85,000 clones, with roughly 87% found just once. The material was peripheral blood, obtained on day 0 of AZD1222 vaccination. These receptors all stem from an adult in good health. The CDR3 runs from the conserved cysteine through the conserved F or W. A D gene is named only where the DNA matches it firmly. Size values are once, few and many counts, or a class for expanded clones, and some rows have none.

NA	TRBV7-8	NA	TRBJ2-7	CASSLGVRENEQYF	TGTGCCAGCAGCTTAGGTGTCAGGGAGAACGAGCAGTACTTC
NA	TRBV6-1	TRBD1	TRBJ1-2	CASSEAGWQGGYGYTF	TGTGCCAGCAGTGAAGCCGGGTGGCAGGGGGGCTATGGCTACACCTTC
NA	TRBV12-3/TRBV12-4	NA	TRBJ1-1	CASSFKRWEAFF	TGTGCCAGCAGTTTCAAAAGGTGGGAGGCTTTCTTT
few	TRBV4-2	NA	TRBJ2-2	CASSQGSTNTGELFF	TGTGCCAGCAGCCAAGGGTCTACCAACACCGGGGAGCTGTTTTTT
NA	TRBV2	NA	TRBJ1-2	CAPRGLANYGYTF	TGTGCCCCCCGGGGACTAGCTAACTATGGCTACACCTTC
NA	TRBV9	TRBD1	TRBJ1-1	CASQRGQGNTEAFF	TGTGCCAGTCAACGAGGACAGGGGAACACTGAAGCTTTCTTT
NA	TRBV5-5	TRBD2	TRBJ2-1	CASSLEVSGRGEQFF	TGTGCCAGCAGCTTGGAGGTTAGCGGGAGAGGTGAGCAGTTCTTC
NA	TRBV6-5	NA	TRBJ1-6	CASRRNSYNSPLHF	TGTGCCAGCAGAAGGAACTCCTATAATTCACCCCTCCACTTT
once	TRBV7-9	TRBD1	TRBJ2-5	CASSPTPGQGAETQYF	TGTGCCAGCAGCCCTACCCCGGGACAGGGGGCTGAGACCCAGTACTTC
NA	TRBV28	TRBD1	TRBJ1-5	CASSLGTGFQPQHF	TGTGCCAGCAGTCTAGGGACAGGGTTTCAGCCCCAGCATTTT
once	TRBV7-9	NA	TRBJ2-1	CASSTPRGEQFF	TGTGCCAGCAGCACCCCCCGGGGGGAGCAGTTCTTC
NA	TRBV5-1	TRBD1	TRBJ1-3	CASSPGGSGNTIYF	TGCGCCAGCAGCCCAGGGGGCTCTGGAAACACCATATATTTT
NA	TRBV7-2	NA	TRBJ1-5	CASSSPPGVGPQHF	TGTGCCAGCAGCTCCCCCCCCGGGGTCGGGCCCCAGCATTTT
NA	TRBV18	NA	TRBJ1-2	CASSPDGDYGYTF	TGTGCCAGCTCACCCGACGGTGACTATGGCTACACCTTC
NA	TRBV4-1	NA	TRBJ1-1	CASSQPDRNTEAFF	TGCGCCAGCAGCCAACCCGACAGGAACACTGAAGCTTTCTTT
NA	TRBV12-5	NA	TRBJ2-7	CASGGDATRWEQYF	TGTGCTAGTGGTGGCGATGCAACCCGGTGGGAGCAGTACTTC
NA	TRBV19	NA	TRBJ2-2	CASSISRNTGELFF	TGTGCCAGTAGTATATCGCGGAACACCGGGGAGCTGTTTTTT
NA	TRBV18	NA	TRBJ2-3	CASSRAAGAPDTQYF	TGTGCCAGCTCACGGGCAGCGGGTGCACCAGATACGCAGTATTTT
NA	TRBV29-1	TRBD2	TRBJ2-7	CSVEASGSPNEQYF	TGCAGCGTTGAAGCTAGCGGGAGTCCTAACGAGCAGTACTTC
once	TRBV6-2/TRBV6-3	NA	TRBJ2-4	CASSYWTENIQYF	TGTGCCAGCAGTTACTGGACAGAAAACATTCAGTACTTC
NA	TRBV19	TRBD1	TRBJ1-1	CASSRGTGGFTEAFF	TGTGCCAGTAGTCGGGGGACAGGGGGATTCACTGAAGCTTTCTTT
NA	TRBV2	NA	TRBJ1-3	CASESLPDTIYF	TGTGCCAGCGAATCCCTCCCGGACACCATATATTTT
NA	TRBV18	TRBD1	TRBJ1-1	CASSLDRVRNTEAFF	TGTGCCAGCTCACTAGACAGGGTTCGGAACACTGAAGCTTTCTTT
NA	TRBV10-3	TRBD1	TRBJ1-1	CAISVDRGNTEAFF	TGTGCCATCAGTGTAGACAGGGGGAACACTGAAGCTTTCTTT
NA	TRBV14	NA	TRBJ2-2	CASSQGATGELFF	TGTGCCAGCAGCCAAGGGGCAACCGGGGAGCTGTTTTTT
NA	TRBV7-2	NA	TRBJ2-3	CASSLRSDTQYF	TGTGCCAGCAGCTTAAGGTCAGATACGCAGTATTTT
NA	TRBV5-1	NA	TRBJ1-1	CASSFGQGTEAFF	TGCGCCAGCAGCTTTGGGCAGGGCACTGAAGCTTTCTTT
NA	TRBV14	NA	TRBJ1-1	CASSHSSVRNTEAFF	TGTGCCAGCAGCCATTCCTCGGTGCGGAACACTGAAGCTTTCTTT
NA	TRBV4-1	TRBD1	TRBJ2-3	CASSQEGTGTDTQYF	TGCGCCAGCAGCCAAGAGGGGACAGGCACAGATACGCAGTATTTT
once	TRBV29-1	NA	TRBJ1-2	CSVGPFNYGYTF	TGCAGCGTTGGGCCTTTTAACTATGGCTACACCTTC
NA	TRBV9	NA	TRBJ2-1	CASSLAGSSYNEQFF	TGTGCCAGCAGCTTAGCAGGGAGCTCCTACAATGAGCAGTTCTTC
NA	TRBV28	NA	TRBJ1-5	CASSNGGGRQPQHF	TGTGCCAGCAGCAATGGGGGAGGGAGGCAGCCCCAGCATTTT
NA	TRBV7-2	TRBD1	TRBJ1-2	CASSFRQGQRFGYTF	TGTGCCAGCAGCTTCCGACAGGGTCAAAGATTTGGCTACACCTTC
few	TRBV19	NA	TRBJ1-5	CASPGPPRPPQHF	TGTGCCAGCCCGGGTCCCCCTCGGCCTCCCCAGCATTTT
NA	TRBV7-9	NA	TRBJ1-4	CASGGQLNEKLFF	TGTGCCAGCGGCGGACAGTTGAATGAAAAACTGTTTTTT
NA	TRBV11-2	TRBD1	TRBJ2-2	CASSFGTGTGELFF	TGTGCCAGCAGCTTCGGGACAGGGACCGGGGAGCTGTTTTTT
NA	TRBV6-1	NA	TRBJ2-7	CASSDRGSSYEQYF	TGTGCCAGCAGTGACAGGGGATCATCCTACGAGCAGTACTTC
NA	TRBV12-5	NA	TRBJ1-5	CATVNRYDSESNQPQHF	TGTGCTACCGTGAACAGGTACGACAGCGAGAGCAATCAGCCCCAGCATTTT
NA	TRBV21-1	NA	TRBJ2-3	CASSKRRGRLGDYTDTQYF	TGTGCCAGCAGCAAACGTCGCGGCCGCCTAGGGGACTACACAGATACGCAGTATTTT
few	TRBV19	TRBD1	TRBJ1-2	CASSIDRGQGAGNGYTF	TGTGCCAGTAGTATTGACCGAGGACAGGGGGCAGGCAATGGCTACACCTTC
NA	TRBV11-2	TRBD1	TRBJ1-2	CASSLDWTGEDGYTF	TGTGCCAGCAGCTTAGATTGGACAGGGGAGGATGGCTACACCTTC
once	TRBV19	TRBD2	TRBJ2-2	CASRLAGGNTGELFF	TGTGCCAGTAGGCTAGCGGGGGGGAACACCGGGGAGCTGTTTTTT
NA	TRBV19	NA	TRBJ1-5	CASSLTNLGQPQHF	TGTGCCAGTAGTTTGACAAACCTAGGGCAGCCCCAGCATTTT